These 2 T cell receptor beta chains were all obtained from the same sample, sequenced in a study of blood T cells in healthy people across ages. Primers used in a second PCR of about 6 to 12 cycles were a sample-barcoded 5' primer and a J-beta primer mix. TCRdb used MiXCR to reprocess the 5' RACE reads, holding one entry per CDR3 protein. The data show more than 450,000 distinct CDR3 sequences, approximately 26% seen once. The sample was also linked to a second study, of T cells of mothers and their children.

Input material: blood. The receptor set was obtained from a boy aged 2 to 10 in good health.

This sequence joins TRBV4-1 and TRBJ2-5; D not certain. The CDR3 runs to 16 residues. Germline V gene sequence: CDR1 MGHRA, CDR2 YSYEKL. With 0 bases removed from V and 1 base from J, the gap between germline ends came to 12 bases. DNA of the CDR3: TGCGCCAGCAGCCAAGATCCTTCCAGGCTCCAAGAGACCCAGTACTTC. Translating gives CASSQDPSRLQETQYF.

The chain carries TRBV12-3 or TRBV12-4 and TRBJ1-1; D is unresolved. The CDR3 totals 13 residues. Between the trimmed V and J ends, which lost 7 bases and 4 bases, there was a span of 13 bases. The CDR3 nucleotides read TGTGCCAGCACCCCCAACAGAGGCACTGAAGCTTTCTTT. It specifies CASTPNRGTEAFF.